This T cell receptor beta chain came from a study of cytomegalovirus exposure and HLA in healthy donors. The study, taken as a whole, reports: A previous analysis found most TCR beta V segments productive roughly 90% or roughly 30% of the time.

A remark on this clone: Its antigen remains unknown.

Germline V gene lookup returns CDR1 MNHNS and CDR2 SASEGT. The CDR3 is made up of 18 amino acids. Germline trimming cut 2 bases from V and 2 bases from J; bases unmatched to any gene: 11. PCR was performed using 60 Vbeta and 13 Jbeta primers. Assay: immunoSEQ multiplex PCR; the TCRdb copy retains only in-frame clones and omits some. The sample holds roughly 150,000 clones, approximately 80% seen once. This clonotype originated in a woman aged 40-49 years in good health and CMV-seropositive. This chain uses TRBV6-1 with TRBJ2-3; 9 nucleotides line up with TRBD1. Sequencing input: PBMCs. The CDR3 loop reads CASSERSGGQGFTDTQYF. The CDR3 nucleotides read TGTGCCAGCAGTGAAAGGAGTGGGGGACAGGGATTCACAGATACGCAGTATTTT.